This is a list of T cell receptor beta chains from one sample in a study of blood T cell repertoires in COVID-19. Assay used: immunoSEQ multiplex PCR; TCRdb lists only in-frame clones, some missing. This table has about 170,000 clones, 70% to 85% appearing once. The sequenced sample was peripheral blood. The receptors were sampled from a man older than 75 with COVID-19, enrolled during active disease. The CDR3 runs from the conserved cysteine through the conserved F or W. D genes are given only for firm matches. Clone sizes are given selectively: once, few, many, or a class where the clone is expanded.

clone size,J gene,V gene,D gene,CDR3 protein,CDR3 DNA
-,TRBJ2-1,TRBV7-9,TRBD2,CASSLGTSRDNEQFF,TGTGCCAGCAGCTTAGGGACTAGTAGGGACAATGAGCAGTTCTTC
once,TRBJ1-5,TRBV6-5,TRBD1,CASSRDRGGQPQHF,TGTGCCAGCAGTCGCGACAGGGGCGGACAGCCCCAGCATTTT
-,TRBJ1-4,TRBV5-6,TRBD1,CASSAGTGGWSLEKLFF,TGTGCCAGCAGCGCCGGGACAGGGGGCTGGTCTTTGGAAAAACTGTTTTTT
once,TRBJ2-1,TRBV5-6,-,CASSLAVGQGQFF,TGTGCCAGCAGCCTGGCGGTGGGACAAGGGCAGTTCTTC
-,TRBJ1-4,TRBV2,TRBD1,CASSDTRGRRIFEKLFF,TGTGCCAGCAGTGATACCAGGGGGCGAAGGATTTTTGAAAAACTGTTTTTT
-,TRBJ2-3,TRBV5-1,TRBD1,CASSFRGRDRGRDTQYF,TGCGCCAGCAGCTTTCGTGGAAGGGACAGGGGGCGAGATACGCAGTATTTT
-,TRBJ2-3,TRBV7-9,-,CASRLLLSTDTQYF,TGTGCCAGCAGACTACTACTTAGCACAGATACGCAGTATTTT
few,TRBJ2-3,TRBV6-5,-,CASSKGGDTDTQYF,TGTGCCAGCTCAAAGGGGGGGGACACAGATACGCAGTATTTT
-,TRBJ2-1,TRBV7-3,TRBD2,CASSSDYPSGGEQFF,TGTGCCAGCAGCTCTGACTATCCATCGGGGGGTGAGCAGTTCTTC
-,TRBJ1-2,TRBV5-6,TRBD1,CASSLGGQGPNGYTF,TGTGCCAGCAGCTTGGGGGGACAGGGACCGAATGGCTACACCTTC
-,TRBJ1-4,TRBV7-9,TRBD1,CASSSRGQGFGKLFF,TGTGCCAGCAGCTCTAGGGGACAGGGATTCGGAAAACTGTTTTTT
-,TRBJ2-3,TRBV12-3/TRBV12-4,-,CASTQGSADTQYF,TGTGCCAGCACCCAGGGGAGCGCAGATACGCAGTATTTT
-,TRBJ1-1,TRBV28,-,CASHEDNMNTEAFF,TGTGCCAGCCATGAGGACAATATGAACACTGAAGCTTTCTTT
-,TRBJ2-3,TRBV5-4,-,CASSLRGGGTDTQYF,TGTGCCAGCAGCTTGAGAGGGGGAGGCACAGATACGCAGTATTTT
-,TRBJ1-5,TRBV5-1,-,CASSLGGSNQPQHF,TGCGCCAGCAGCCTCGGGGGGAGCAATCAGCCCCAGCATTTT
-,TRBJ1-2,TRBV6-2/TRBV6-3,TRBD1,CASSLQGARFGYTF,TGTGCCAGCAGCTTACAGGGGGCAAGGTTCGGCTACACCTTC
-,TRBJ2-1,TRBV7-9,-,CASSPAGAHNEQFF,TGTGCCAGCAGCCCCGCGGGGGCCCACAATGAGCAGTTCTTC
-,TRBJ2-2,TRBV6-5,-,CASTTGQGGELFF,TGTGCCAGCACTACAGGGCAGGGCGGGGAGCTGTTTTTT
-,TRBJ2-1,TRBV9,TRBD2,CASSPGTSGAYNEQFF,TGTGCCAGCAGCCCCGGGACTAGCGGGGCCTACAATGAGCAGTTCTTC
once,TRBJ1-3,TRBV9,TRBD1,CASSVGAGQGASGNTIYF,TGTGCCAGCAGCGTAGGAGCGGGACAGGGGGCCTCTGGAAACACCATATATTTT
-,TRBJ1-1,TRBV2,TRBD1,CASRLLGQVNTEAFF,TGTGCCAGCAGACTACTGGGACAGGTTAACACTGAAGCTTTCTTT
-,TRBJ2-2,TRBV9,TRBD2,CASSVAPLGRGGANTGELFF,TGTGCCAGCAGCGTAGCCCCGCTCGGCCGCGGGGGGGCGAACACCGGGGAGCTGTTTTTT
once,TRBJ1-5,TRBV12-3/TRBV12-4,-,CASSLAGDQPQHF,TGTGCCAGCAGTTTGGCCGGGGATCAGCCCCAGCATTTT
-,TRBJ1-6,TRBV11-2,TRBD1,CASSSRQGMGNSPLHF,TGTGCCAGCAGCTCTAGACAGGGGATGGGGAATTCACCCCTCCACTTT
-,TRBJ1-5,TRBV19,-,CASSTMGGNQPQHF,TGTGCCAGTAGTACCATGGGAGGCAATCAGCCCCAGCATTTT
-,TRBJ2-3,TRBV7-3,-,CASSLGGPTDTQYF,TGTGCCAGCAGCCTGGGGGGGCCCACAGATACGCAGTATTTT